This TCR beta chain was obtained from a study of radiation and T cells in renal cell carcinoma. Comment on this clone: The antigen remains unidentified.

With V trimmed by 3 bases and J by 7 bases, 4 bases remained unmatched. This CDR3 has 13 amino acids. Looked up from germline, CDR1 is SEHNR and CDR2 is FQNEAQ (reference sequence). Study results and caveats: Top tumor clonotypes rose in blood 2 weeks post-radiation, then contracted. Without pretreatment biopsies, baseline tumor clonotype presence was undetermined.

Profiled with immunoSEQ multiplex PCR; TCRdb holds only in-frame clones, not every one. Of 130,000 to 150,000 clones listed, 86% were seen once; the top ten hold around 17%. Time point noted: blood 4 weeks post-SBRT, at nephrectomy. This sample's treatment: 15 Gy SBRT to primary tumor, nephrectomy 4 weeks later. Nephrectomy followed 15 Gy stereotactic body radiation by 4 weeks. Serial blood draws occurred at baseline and 2 and 4 weeks post-SBRT. The rearrangement joins TRBV7-9 to TRBJ1-2, with 8 bases lining up with TRBD1. Material: blood, obtained from a patient whose treatment included radiotherapy and nephrectomy. The sequence was collected from a woman between 45 and 65 years old with renal cell carcinoma. The CDR3, as DNA: TGTGCCAGCAGCTTTCAGGGGGCGGGTGGCTACACCTTC. Its protein product is CASSFQGAGGYTF.